The present TCR beta chain was sequenced within a study of blood T cell repertoires in COVID-19. Some clones are missing from TCRdb's copy, which holds only in-frame ones; the method was immunoSEQ multiplex PCR. The sample yields about 140,000 clones, approximately 80% seen once. The source material was peripheral blood. The clonotype originates from a human donor in a cohort sampled during active COVID-19.

CDR3 sequence (DNA): TGTGCCAGCAGCCCCACGGTTGGTGAAGCTTTCTTT. This gives the protein CASSPTVGEAFF. The chain recombines TRBV7-8 with TRBJ1-1, with D unclear. Germline CDR1 SGHVS, CDR2 FQNEAQ. Trimming took 5 bases from V and 7 from J, leaving 11 bases between them. The CDR3 extends over 12 amino acids.